This TCR beta chain appears in the sequencing data of a study of regulatory T cells in long-lasting Graves disease. This clonotype was seen a handful of times. Its specificity is unknown. This sample's time point: persistent/refractory GD, antithyroid drugs over 5 years with positive TRAb. The TCR library was made from RNA that had been extracted from PBMCs in TRIzol. Patients with Graves' disease were diagnosed by American Thyroid Association guidelines. Those enrolled as patients came out of an endocrinology department in Xi'an, China. The CDR3 is made up of 19 amino acids. Germline loops: CDR1 SGHAT, CDR2 FQNNGV. The V and J ends lost 5 bases and 0 bases, in that order; junction bases with no gene match: 15. General study results and limits: Between persistent patients, roughly 2,600 public clonotypes were shared, exceeding the roughly 1,000 shared between new patients. Persistent disease was associated with favored TRBV28 usage and with favored use of TRBJ1-2 and TRBJ2-5.

According to the study, TCR beta libraries were built with iRepertoire HTBI primers and CDR3-region Arm-PCR. TCRdb used MiXCR to reprocess the multiplex PCR reads, holding one entry per CDR3 protein. This sample has 310,000 or so distinct CDR3 sequences, with about 20% found just once. The rearrangement links TRBV11-2 to TRBJ2-1; 8 bases line up with TRBD2. The starting material was peripheral blood mononuclear cells (PBMCs), obtained when the disease was refractory, from a patient treated with antithyroid drugs. The TCR originated in a female donor with Graves disease. The CDR3 sequence: CASSHYLGRRGDSYNEQFF. As DNA, the CDR3 is TGTGCCAGCAGCCACTACTTAGGAAGGCGGGGGGACTCCTACAATGAGCAGTTCTTC. Full variable domain (outside the CDR3, taken from reference TRBV11-2 and TRBJ2-1): EAGVAQSPRYKIIEKRQSVAFWCNPISGHATLYWYQQILGQGPKLLIQFQNNGVVDDSQLPKDRFSAERLKGVDSTLKIQPAKLEDSAVYLCASSHYLGRRGDSYNEQFFGPGTRLTVL.